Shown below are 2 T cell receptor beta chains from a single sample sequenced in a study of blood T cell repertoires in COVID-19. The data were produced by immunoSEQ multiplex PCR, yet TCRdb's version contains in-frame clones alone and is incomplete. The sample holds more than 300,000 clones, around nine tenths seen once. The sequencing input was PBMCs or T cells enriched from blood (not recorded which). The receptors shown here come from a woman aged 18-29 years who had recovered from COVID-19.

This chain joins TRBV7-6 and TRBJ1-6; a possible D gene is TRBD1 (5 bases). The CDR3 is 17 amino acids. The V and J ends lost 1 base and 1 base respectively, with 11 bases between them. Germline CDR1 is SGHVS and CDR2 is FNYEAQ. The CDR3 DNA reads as TGTGCCAGCAGCTTAGGGACATTTAGGTCCTATAATTCACCCCTCCACTTT. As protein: CASSLGTFRSYNSPLHF. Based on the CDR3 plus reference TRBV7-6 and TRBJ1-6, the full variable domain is GAGVSQSPRYKVTKRGQDVALRCDPISGHVSLYWYRQALGQGPEFLTYFNYEAQQDKSGLPNDRFSAERPEGSISTLTIQRTEQRDSAMYRCASSLGTFRSYNSPLHFGNGTRLTVT.

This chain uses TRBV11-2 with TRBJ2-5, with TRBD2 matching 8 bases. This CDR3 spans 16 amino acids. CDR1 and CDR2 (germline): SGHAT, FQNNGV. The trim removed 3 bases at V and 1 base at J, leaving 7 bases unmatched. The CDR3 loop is CASSLWRAGGQETQYF. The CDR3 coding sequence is TGTGCCAGCAGCTTGTGGCGGGCGGGGGGCCAAGAGACCCAGTACTTC.